These 24 T cell receptor beta chains came from one sample sequenced in a study of blood T cell repertoires in COVID-19. The assay was immunoSEQ multiplex PCR, and TCRdb's table has in-frame clones only and misses some. The sample has some 260,000 clones, around 90% seen once; the top ten hold around 0.7%. The source material was peripheral blood. The receptors were sampled from a human donor in a cohort sampled during active COVID-19.

The chain carries TRBV7-2 and TRBJ2-5; tentatively, D is TRBD2 (5 bases). CDR1 is SGHTA, CDR2 FQGNSA, per germline. The CDR3 is 17 residues long. Trimming left V 4 bases short and J 1 base short, with 19 bases between. CDR3 nucleotides: TGTGCCAGCAGCTCACGAGGGAACCCAGGCACCCAAGAGACCCAGTACTTC. It yields the protein CASSSRGNPGTQETQYF.

The V gene is TRBV3-1 (or the pseudogene TRBV3-2), the J gene TRBJ1-1; 7 positions match TRBD1. J was trimmed by 8 bases and V by 6 bases; bases with no gene match: 6. Germline V gene lookup returns CDR1 LGHDT and CDR2 YNNKEL (reference sequence). The CDR3 is 12 amino acids. The CDR3 loop reads CASRFKQGEAFF. The CDR3 DNA reads TGTGCCAGCAGATTTAAACAGGGGGAAGCTTTCTTT.

J is TRBJ2-1 and V is TRBV13; a weak D match, TRBD2 (6 bases). This CDR3 region has 15 residues. CDR1 PRHDT and CDR2 FYEKMQ come from the germline V gene (reference sequence). The ends were cut back, 3 bases at V and 0 bases at J, with 9 bases in the middle. CDR3 DNA: TGTGCCAGCAGCTTGGGACTCCGCTCCTACAATGAGCAGTTCTTC. As protein: CASSLGLRSYNEQFF.

J is TRBJ2-7 and V is TRBV7-9, with D perhaps TRBD2 (5 bases). Trimming pared 2 bases from V and 1 base from J, leaving 6 bases between. The CDR3 totals 13 residues. Germline-derived CDR1 and CDR2 are SEHNR and FQNEAQ (reference sequence). The CDR3 nucleotides read TGTGCCAGCAGCTTAAGAGGGTCCTACGAGCAGTACTTC. It codes for CASSLRGSYEQYF.

V and J are TRBV7-2 and TRBJ1-5, with D hard to call. The V end was cut by 5 bases, the J end by 4 bases, with 6 bases between. Germline V lookup: CDR1 SGHTA, CDR2 FQGNSA. This CDR3 has 12 amino acids. The CDR3 nucleotides are TGTGCCAGCAGCCTATCGAATCAGCCCCAGCATTTT. Translation gives CASSLSNQPQHF.

This chain uses TRBV5-4 with TRBJ1-2, with TRBD1 as a possible D gene (5 bases). Germline loops: CDR1 SGHNT, CDR2 YYREEE (reference sequence). Trimming took off 1 base at V and 4 bases at J, with 8 bases between the two ends. CDR3 length: 13 residues. Here the CDR3 DNA reads TGTGCCAGCAGCTTGACAGGCCCCTATGGCTACACCTTC. It specifies CASSLTGPYGYTF.

The gene calls are TRBV29-1 and TRBJ2-3; a possible D gene is TRBD1 (5 bases). Trimming removed 2 bases at V and 3 bases at J, with 9 bases between. This CDR3 contains 13 residues. Germline-derived CDR1 and CDR2 are SQVTM and ANQGSEA. The CDR3 sequence is CSVEQGGTDTQYF. The CDR3, as DNA: TGCAGCGTTGAACAGGGTGGTACAGATACGCAGTATTTT.

This chain connects TRBV15 to TRBJ1-5, with D possibly TRBD1 on 6 matching bases. Germline V CDR1 and CDR2: LNHNV, YYDKDF (reference sequence). CDR3 length equals 15 residues. V lost 5 bases and J 3 bases, leaving 14 bases between the germline ends. The CDR3 DNA reads as TGTGCCACCAGCGGGGGAAGGACAGTCAATCAGCCCCAGCATTTT. Translation: CATSGGRTVNQPQHF.

The V call is TRBV7-2, the J call TRBJ2-7, with 8 bases matching TRBD2. CDR1 and CDR2 (germline): SGHTA, FQGNSA. The CDR3 length is 15 residues. Trimming at V came to 3 bases and at J to 4 bases, leaving 8 bases not matched to a gene. The chain's CDR3 is CASSFRGLEKYEQYF. CDR3 nucleotides: TGTGCCAGCAGCTTTAGGGGACTAGAAAAGTACGAGCAGTACTTC.

The rearrangement uses TRBV28 and TRBJ2-7; maybe TRBD2 (6 bases). Germline V lookup: CDR1 MDHEN, CDR2 SYDVKM. This CDR3 is built from 14 residues. The ends were cut back, 5 bases at V and 0 bases at J, with 11 bases in the middle. Here the CDR3 DNA reads TGTGCCAGCAGTAGGGCGGGGCCCTCCTACGAGCAGTACTTC. It codes for CASSRAGPSYEQYF. Combining the CDR3 with reference TRBV28 and TRBJ2-7 gives the whole variable domain DVKVTQSSRYLVKRTGEKVFLECVQDMDHENMFWYRQDPGLGLRLIYFSYDVKMKEKGDIPEGYSVSREKKERFSLILESASTNQTSMYLCASSRAGPSYEQYFGPGTRLTVT.

V is TRBV5-1 and J is TRBJ2-1, with TRBD1 identical over 7 bases. V lost 0 bases, J lost 4 bases, and 7 bases stayed unmatched. Per germline, CDR1 SGHRS and CDR2 YFSETQ. The CDR3 covers 16 residues. This CDR3 is CASSLGQGSGYNEQFF. The CDR3 DNA is TGCGCCAGCAGCTTGGGACAGGGTTCGGGATACAATGAGCAGTTCTTC.

The V call is TRBV7-2, the J call TRBJ2-1; D not certain. The V gene lost 1 base and the J gene lost 7 bases, with 8 bases spanning the gap. Germline-derived CDR1 and CDR2 are SGHTA and FQGNSA. This CDR3 is 13 amino acids long. The CDR3 sequence is CASSLVPENEQFF. CDR3 DNA: TGTGCCAGCAGCTTAGTTCCGGAGAATGAGCAGTTCTTC.

This chain connects TRBV9 to TRBJ1-5, with 8 bases fitting TRBD1. The CDR3 covers 14 residues. In germline, CDR1 is SGDLS, CDR2 YYNGEE. Germline trimming cut 7 bases from V and 7 bases from J; bases unmatched to any gene: 10. The CDR3: CASSRGRRGQPQHF. CDR3 sequence (DNA): TGTGCCAGCTCCAGGGGGCGGCGGGGACAGCCCCAGCATTTT.

This clone was counted a single time. J is TRBJ1-6 and V is TRBV25-1; the match to TRBD1 covers 7 bases. The ends lost 4 bases at V and 6 bases at J; junction bases unmatched: 6. The CDR3 is 15 residues long. The germline V gene has CDR1 MGHDK and CDR2 SYGVNS. The CDR3 sequence: CASSAPGQANSPLHF. The DNA for the CDR3 is TGTGCCAGCAGTGCCCCTGGACAGGCTAATTCACCCCTCCACTTT.

The V gene is TRBV7-2, the J gene TRBJ1-2; 8 bases match TRBD1. This CDR3 has 15 residues. Germline CDR1 SGHTA, CDR2 FQGNSA. The trim removed 5 bases at V and 2 bases at J, leaving 7 bases unmatched. This chain's CDR3 is CASSIRQGINYGYTF. For the CDR3, the DNA is TGTGCCAGCAGCATTCGACAGGGGATCAACTATGGCTACACCTTC.

The chain recombines TRBV6-2 or TRBV6-3 with TRBJ1-1; 7 bases align to TRBD1. This CDR3 region has 16 residues. Trimming cost V 4 bases and J 6 bases; bases outside gene matches: 14. The germline gives CDR1 MNHEY, CDR2 SVGEGT. The CDR3: CASSSTLDRVKAEAFF. The CDR3, as DNA: TGTGCCAGCAGTTCTACACTAGACAGGGTAAAAGCTGAAGCTTTCTTT.

The chain links TRBV2 to TRBJ2-1, with D uncertain. V was shortened by 6 bases and J by 9 bases, with 6 bases between the two germline ends. Germline CDR1 and CDR2: SNHLY and FYNNEI. CDR3 length: 10 amino acids. The CDR3 coding sequence is TGTGCCAGCAGGGGCTTTGAGCAGTTCTTC. Translation: CASRGFEQFF.

V usage is TRBV25-1 and J usage is TRBJ2-3, with D unresolved. The germline CDR1 and CDR2 sequences are MGHDK and SYGVNS. Trimming took 4 bases from V and 7 from J, leaving 9 bases between them. The CDR3 runs to 12 residues. Written as DNA, the CDR3 is TGTGCCAGCAGTGCGACTTCCTATACGCAGTATTTT. Amino acids: CASSATSYTQYF.

The chain joins TRBV9 to TRBJ1-2; TRBD1 is a possible D gene (5 bases). V was cut by 4 bases and J by 0 bases, with 10 bases left in between. The CDR3 spans 14 residues. Germline CDR1 is SGDLS and CDR2 is YYNGEE. CDR3 sequence reads: CASSPGGTNYGYTF. DNA of the CDR3: TGTGCCAGCAGCCCCGGGGGAACTAACTATGGCTACACCTTC.

This chain joins TRBV9 and TRBJ2-7; D perhaps matches TRBD2 (7 bases). Germline lookup yields CDR1 SGDLS and CDR2 YYNGEE. Between the trimmed V and J ends, which lost 0 bases and 1 base, there was a span of 8 bases. This CDR3 is built from 14 residues. The CDR3 here is CASSVEGGSYEQYF. The DNA for the CDR3 is TGTGCCAGCAGCGTAGAGGGGGGGTCCTACGAGCAGTACTTC.

This sequence joins TRBV6-5 and TRBJ2-3; TRBD1 agrees at 10 bases. J was trimmed by 6 bases and V by 6 bases; bases with no gene match: 6. This CDR3 comprises 14 residues. The germline gives CDR1 MNHEY, CDR2 SVGAGI. In nucleotides, the CDR3 is TGTGCCAGCAGGGACAGGGGGAGGACGGATACGCAGTATTTT. It specifies CASRDRGRTDTQYF.

The CDR3 DNA reads TGCGCCAGCAGCCAAGATACCCTCACCCCCGGGACAGCATATGAAAAACTGTTTTTT. Its protein product is CASSQDTLTPGTAYEKLFF. The rearrangement joins TRBV4-3 to TRBJ1-4; TRBD1 matches at 7 bases. The CDR3 loop spans 19 amino acids. V gave up 0 bases and J gave up 6 bases; unmatched junction bases: 16. Germline CDR1 reads LGHNA; CDR2 reads YSLEER.

The chain is built from TRBV7-6 and TRBJ1-3, with D maybe TRBD1 (5 bases). V was trimmed by 4 bases and J by 0 bases, leaving 16 bases between them. CDR1 is SGHVS and CDR2 is FNYEAQ in the germline V gene. The CDR3 extends over 17 amino acids. The CDR3 DNA follows: TGTGCCAGCAGCTCACCGGGGGACGGAAGCTCTGGAAACACCATATATTTT. Residues: CASSSPGDGSSGNTIYF.

The rearrangement links TRBV28 to TRBJ2-7; 7 bases are shared with TRBD1. The CDR3 has 13 amino acids. The ends lost 6 bases at V and 9 bases at J; junction bases unmatched: 11. Germline V CDR1 and CDR2: MDHEN, SYDVKM. CDR3 protein: CASSRQGIYWQYF. The CDR3 DNA reads as TGTGCCAGCAGCCGACAGGGAATCTACTGGCAGTACTTC.